Below are 21 T cell receptor beta chains sequenced from a single sample in a study of cytomegalovirus exposure and HLA in healthy donors. PCR was performed using 60 Vbeta and 13 Jbeta primers. TCRdb keeps only in-frame clones here, not all; method: immunoSEQ multiplex PCR. The table includes more than 110,000 clones, roughly 9.7% detected once. The sequencing sample was made of PBMCs. These TCRs come from a man aged 45-60 years in good health and CMV-seronegative.

In DNA form, the CDR3 reads TGTGCCAGCAGTCAACAGGGATTCGACGAGCAGTACTTC. Amino acid sequence: CASSQQGFDEQYF. This sequence joins TRBV11-3 and TRBJ2-7; D perhaps matches TRBD1 (6 bases). The V gene's germline CDR1 is SGHNT and CDR2 YENEEA. The V end lost 6 bases, the J end lost 5 bases, and 14 bases lay between the germline ends. The CDR3 length is 13 residues.

In this sample, this clone turned up a few times. This chain connects TRBV5-4 to TRBJ2-7, with 8 bases fitting TRBD2. The CDR3 runs 15 residues. Germline CDR1 is SGHNT and CDR2 is YYREEE (reference sequence). Trimming cost V 3 bases and J 3 bases; bases outside gene matches: 8. As DNA, the CDR3 is TGTGCCAGCAGCTACCGGGGGGGCAAACACTACGAGCAGTACTTC. This translates into CASSYRGGKHYEQYF.

In this sample, this clone turned up a few times. The CDR3 DNA reads as TGTGCTAGTGGTGCTACGGGACAGGGGGGATCCTACTATGGCTACACCTTC. It is translated as CASGATGQGGSYYGYTF. The chain joins TRBV12-5 to TRBJ1-2, with 11 bases lining up with TRBD1. The CDR3 runs 17 residues. Losses at the gene ends were 5 bases for V and 3 bases for J; bases not matched to a gene: 11. The V gene's germline CDR1 is LGHNT and CDR2 FRNRAP.

The chain employs TRBV5-1 and TRBJ1-2, with 7 positions matching TRBD1. V shed 4 bases, J shed 4 bases, and the junction held 7 bases outside the gene matches. Germline loops: CDR1 SGHRS, CDR2 YFSETQ. The CDR3 consists of 14 residues. The CDR3 DNA reads TGCGCCAGCAGCAAAGACGGGACAGTCTATGGCTACACCTTC. It translates to CASSKDGTVYGYTF.

The gene calls are TRBV28 and TRBJ1-2, with TRBD1 matching 7 bases. Per germline, CDR1 MDHEN and CDR2 SYDVKM. V was clipped by 7 bases and J by 8 bases; unmatched bases: 13. CDR3 length: 14 amino acids. CDR3 region: CASTGGTAYGGYTF. The CDR3 region has the DNA TGTGCCAGCACGGGAGGGACAGCTTACGGGGGCTACACCTTC.

This clone appeared a few times. This sequence joins TRBV18 and TRBJ1-1, with 7 bases fitting TRBD1. This CDR3 contains 15 residues. The J segment lost 2 bases and the V segment lost 3 bases, leaving 6 bases of the junction unmatched. Germline loops: CDR1 KGHSH, CDR2 LQKENI. This chain's CDR3 is CASSPSRDRNTEAFF. CDR3 nucleotide sequence: TGTGCCAGCTCACCGTCTAGGGACAGAAACACTGAAGCTTTCTTT.

This clone was seen more than once but under ten times. Germline is not matched at one junction end, which may reflect a read error. The genes are TRBV30 and TRBJ1-2; D uncertain. CDR3 length: 13 residues. CDR1 GTSNPN and CDR2 SVGIG come from the germline V gene (reference sequence). The CDR3 loop reads CACSVQINYGYTF. As DNA, the CDR3 is TGTGCCTGTAGTGTACAAATCAACTATGGCTACACCTTC. The full variable domain, its missing parts supplied by reference TRBV30 and TRBJ1-2, is SQTIHQWPATLVQPVGSPLSLECTVEGTSNPNLYWYRQAAGRGLQLLFYSVGIGQISSEVPQNLSASRPQDRQFILSSKKLLLSDSGFYLCACSVQINYGYTFGSGTRLTVV.

The chain employs TRBV9 and TRBJ1-4, with no clear D. V was shortened by 1 base and J by 0 bases, with 4 bases between the two germline ends. In germline, CDR1 is SGDLS, CDR2 YYNGEE. This CDR3 comprises 14 residues. This CDR3 reads CASSVHATNEKLFF. The CDR3 DNA reads as TGTGCCAGCAGCGTACATGCAACTAATGAAAAACTGTTTTTT.

V and J are TRBV7-2 and TRBJ2-2, with TRBD2 matching over 11 bases. The CDR3 is made up of 16 amino acids. Per the germline V gene, CDR1 is SGHTA and CDR2 is FQGNSA. J was trimmed by 4 bases and V by 5 bases; bases with no gene match: 6. CDR3: CASSPPGLAVTGELFF. In DNA, the CDR3 is TGTGCCAGCAGCCCCCCGGGACTAGCGGTCACCGGGGAGCTGTTTTTT.

This clone was counted only a few times. The chain employs TRBV6-1 and TRBJ1-5; 10 nucleotides match TRBD1. Per germline, CDR1 MNHNS and CDR2 SASEGT. This CDR3 spans 15 amino acids. J was trimmed by 0 bases and V by 9 bases; bases with no gene match: 5. The CDR3 region is CASFRDRGSNQPQHF. In DNA, the CDR3 is TGTGCCAGTTTTCGGGACAGGGGTAGCAATCAGCCCCAGCATTTT.

This sequence joins TRBV5-8 and TRBJ1-2, with D possibly being TRBD1 (5 bases). Trimming took 0 bases from V and 4 from J, leaving 13 bases between them. This CDR3 spans 15 amino acids. Germline CDR1 SGHTS, CDR2 YDEGEE. The CDR3 bases are TGTGCCAGCAGCTTGGGGGGGGTCCAGGGCTATGGCTACACCTTC. Amino acids: CASSLGGVQGYGYTF.

There are a few counts of this clone. The J gene is TRBJ1-1, the V gene TRBV30, with unresolved D. The CDR3 runs to 15 residues. Trimming stripped 0 bases from V and 0 bases from J, with 11 bases between. Germline V gene data show CDR1 as GTSNPN and CDR2 as SVGIG (reference sequence). CDR3 nucleotides: TGTGCCTGGAGTGTATCCCTCTATATGAACACTGAAGCTTTCTTT. This encodes CAWSVSLYMNTEAFF.

This clone has only a few counts. The chain is built from TRBV5-1 and TRBJ2-7; possible D gene TRBD2, 7 bases. Trimming took off 2 bases at V and 4 bases at J, with 13 bases between the two ends. The CDR3 runs to 14 residues. The V gene's germline CDR1 is SGHRS and CDR2 YFSETQ. CDR3 DNA: TGCGCCAGCAGCTTTTCGGGGGGCCAGTACGAGCAGTACTTC. Amino acids: CASSFSGGQYEQYF.

The genes are TRBV6-6 and TRBJ2-7; 9 nucleotides agree with TRBD1. CDR1 is MNHNY and CDR2 is SVGAGI in the germline V gene (reference sequence). J lost 8 bases, V lost 6 bases, and 17 bases had no gene match. This CDR3 contains 16 residues. CDR3 region: CASSLSPGQGVYQQYF. For the CDR3, the DNA is TGTGCCAGCAGCCTGTCTCCGGGACAGGGAGTCTATCAGCAGTACTTC.

This clone was counted a few times. This rearrangement joins TRBV19 to TRBJ2-7, with 8 bases aligning to TRBD1. The CDR3 runs 14 residues. V trimming: 4 bases; J trimming: 3 bases; junction bases outside the gene matches: 5. Germline V gene lookup returns CDR1 LNHDA and CDR2 SQIVND (reference sequence). CDR3 loop: CASSTGGGFYEQYF. Written as DNA, the CDR3 is TGTGCCAGTAGTACAGGGGGCGGATTCTACGAGCAGTACTTC.

This clone came up once. The CDR3 DNA reads TGTGCCAGCAGCCCGGATAGCGGGGGGGCCTACGAGCAGTACTTC. Residues: CASSPDSGGAYEQYF. The chain recombines TRBV11-2 with TRBJ2-7; TRBD2 aligns across 11 bases. V was pared by 5 bases and J by 2 bases, with 5 bases of the junction left unmatched. The CDR3 spans 15 residues. CDR1 and CDR2 (germline): SGHAT, FQNNGV. The entire variable domain, with the rest obtained from reference TRBV11-2 and TRBJ2-7, is as follows: EAGVAQSPRYKIIEKRQSVAFWCNPISGHATLYWYQQILGQGPKLLIQFQNNGVVDDSQLPKDRFSAERLKGVDSTLKIQPAKLEDSAVYLCASSPDSGGAYEQYFGPGTRLTVT.

Only a few counts were recorded for this clone. The chain has TRBV19 and TRBJ2-2; the match to TRBD2 covers 7 bases. The CDR3 has 16 residues. Per germline, CDR1 LNHDA and CDR2 SQIVND (reference sequence). V lost 5 bases, J lost 4 bases, and 10 bases stayed unmatched. The CDR3 loop reads CASSPPLGGFTGELFF. CDR3 DNA sequence: TGTGCCAGTAGTCCTCCTCTGGGGGGGTTCACCGGGGAGCTGTTTTTT.

In its sample, this clone was seen a few times. V is TRBV6-1 and J is TRBJ1-2; 9 bases align to TRBD1. CDR3 size: 16 residues. Unmatched junction bases numbered 10, after V lost 0 bases and J lost 8 bases. Germline CDR1 reads MNHNS; CDR2 reads SASEGT. As DNA, the CDR3 is TGTGCCAGCAGTGAAGCTGGGACAGGGAGGAAGGGAGGCTACACCTTC. Encoded protein: CASSEAGTGRKGGYTF.

This sequence joins TRBV18 and TRBJ2-3; 9 bases map to TRBD1. Looked up from germline, CDR1 is KGHSH and CDR2 is LQKENI. This CDR3 is 16 amino acids long. V trimming: 6 bases; J trimming: 0 bases; junction bases outside the gene matches: 7. The CDR3 DNA reads as TGTGCCAGCTCGATTATTACAGGGGGCAGCACAGATACGCAGTATTTT. Encoded protein: CASSIITGGSTDTQYF.

The DNA of the CDR3 is TGTGCCAGCAGCCCGGACAGGGGTCAGCCCCAGCATTTT. It yields the protein CASSPDRGQPQHF. This rearrangement joins TRBV5-6 to TRBJ1-5; 9 bases fit TRBD1. The CDR3 is made up of 13 amino acids. The V and J ends lost 4 bases and 6 bases, in that order; junction bases with no gene match: 2. The germline CDR1 and CDR2 sequences are SGHDT and YYEEEE.

V usage is TRBV7-2 and J usage is TRBJ2-1, with 10 bases aligning to TRBD2. Germline V lookup: CDR1 SGHTA, CDR2 FQGNSA. Trimming removed 3 bases from V and 10 bases from J; junction bases left unmatched: 9. The CDR3 loop spans 15 amino acids. The DNA of the CDR3 is TGTGCCAGCAGCTTGGAATTAGCGGGGGGTGGAGAGCAGTTCTTC. It specifies CASSLELAGGGEQFF.